A selection of T cell receptor beta chains follows, all from one sample in a study of T-cell memory formation after mild COVID-19. TCRdb passed the 5' RACE reads through MiXCR, listing each CDR3 protein once. The sample records around 340,000 distinct CDR3 sequences, less than 20% being singletons. The specimen sequenced was PBMCs or a T cell subset sorted from them (not recorded which). All receptors come from a man aged 18 to 29 who had mild COVID-19 (a few samples of this study predate the infection). Cell type and time point are not known. Each CDR3 is given with its conserved first and last residue. D genes are given only for firm matches. Some rows have no size entry. The others give once, few or many, or a class for an expanded clone.

v_gene: TRBV20-1; j_gene: TRBJ2-1; d_gene: NA; abundance: NA; CDR3aa: CSAGKNEQFF; CDR3nt: TGCAGTGCTGGAAAAAATGAGCAGTTCTTC
v_gene: TRBV5-6; j_gene: TRBJ2-3; d_gene: NA; abundance: NA; CDR3aa: CASSLGPYTDTQYF; CDR3nt: TGTGCCAGCAGCTTGGGCCCGTACACAGATACGCAGTATTTT
v_gene: TRBV20-1; j_gene: TRBJ1-2; d_gene: NA; abundance: few; CDR3aa: CSAMSWDDVQGYTF; CDR3nt: TGCAGTGCCATGTCCTGGGACGACGTTCAGGGCTACACCTTC
v_gene: TRBV7-7; j_gene: TRBJ2-1; d_gene: NA; abundance: few; CDR3aa: CASSLATSFNEQFF; CDR3nt: TGTGCCAGCAGCTTAGCCACTAGTTTTAATGAGCAGTTCTTC
v_gene: TRBV20-1; j_gene: TRBJ2-2; d_gene: NA; abundance: NA; CDR3aa: CSQAPEGTGELFF; CDR3nt: TGCAGTCAAGCCCCGGAGGGAACCGGGGAGCTGTTTTTT
v_gene: TRBV20-1; j_gene: TRBJ2-5; d_gene: NA; abundance: few; CDR3aa: CSARDQERSTRETQYF; CDR3nt: TGCAGTGCTAGAGATCAGGAGCGATCTACCAGGGAGACCCAGTACTTC
v_gene: TRBV20-1; j_gene: TRBJ1-4; d_gene: TRBD1; abundance: few; CDR3aa: CSARGGAGEKLFF; CDR3nt: TGCAGTGCACGAGGGGGCGCAGGGGAAAAACTGTTTTTT
v_gene: TRBV4-1; j_gene: TRBJ2-1; d_gene: TRBD1; abundance: NA; CDR3aa: CASSQRQGALYNEQFF; CDR3nt: TGCGCCAGCAGCCAAAGACAGGGGGCTTTGTACAATGAGCAGTTCTTC
v_gene: TRBV6-1; j_gene: TRBJ1-4; d_gene: NA; abundance: few; CDR3aa: CASSHLGTVNEKLFF; CDR3nt: TGTGCCAGCAGTCACCTCGGGACTGTTAATGAAAAACTGTTTTTT
v_gene: TRBV4-2; j_gene: TRBJ2-3; d_gene: TRBD2; abundance: few; CDR3aa: CASSQETSGGTQYF; CDR3nt: TGTGCCAGCAGCCAAGAAACTAGCGGGGGCACGCAGTATTTT
v_gene: TRBV5-1; j_gene: TRBJ2-3; d_gene: TRBD1; abundance: many; CDR3aa: CASSVQGADTQYF; CDR3nt: TGCGCCAGCAGCGTACAGGGGGCAGATACGCAGTATTTT
v_gene: TRBV6-5; j_gene: TRBJ1-2; d_gene: TRBD1; abundance: NA; CDR3aa: CASNRGHNYGYTF; CDR3nt: TGTGCCAGCAACAGGGGACACAACTATGGCTACACCTTC
v_gene: TRBV7-2; j_gene: TRBJ2-1; d_gene: NA; abundance: many; CDR3aa: CASSPQSSYNEQFF; CDR3nt: TGTGCCAGCAGTCCTCAAAGCTCCTACAATGAGCAGTTCTTC
v_gene: TRBV7-9; j_gene: TRBJ1-1; d_gene: NA; abundance: NA; CDR3aa: CASSYTEAFF; CDR3nt: TGTGCCAGCAGTTACACTGAAGCTTTCTTT
v_gene: TRBV5-1; j_gene: TRBJ2-3; d_gene: NA; abundance: many; CDR3aa: CASSSNTRGTQYF; CDR3nt: TGCGCCAGCAGCTCGAACACCCGTGGGACGCAGTATTTT
v_gene: TRBV3-1; j_gene: TRBJ1-4; d_gene: TRBD1; abundance: NA; CDR3aa: CASSQADRGNEKLFF; CDR3nt: TGTGCCAGCAGCCAGGCAGACAGGGGGAATGAAAAACTGTTTTTT
v_gene: TRBV20-1; j_gene: TRBJ2-1; d_gene: TRBD2; abundance: few; CDR3aa: CSARDGTSGYNEQFF; CDR3nt: TGCAGTGCTAGAGATGGCACTAGCGGTTACAATGAGCAGTTCTTC
v_gene: TRBV10-1; j_gene: TRBJ2-3; d_gene: TRBD2; abundance: NA; CDR3aa: CASSESLAGHTDTQYF; CDR3nt: TGCGCCAGCAGTGAGTCCCTAGCGGGGCACACAGATACGCAGTATTTT
v_gene: TRBV4-1; j_gene: TRBJ2-3; d_gene: NA; abundance: few; CDR3aa: CASSQGGADRTDTQYF; CDR3nt: TGCGCCAGCAGCCAAGGAGGCGCGGACCGCACAGATACGCAGTATTTT